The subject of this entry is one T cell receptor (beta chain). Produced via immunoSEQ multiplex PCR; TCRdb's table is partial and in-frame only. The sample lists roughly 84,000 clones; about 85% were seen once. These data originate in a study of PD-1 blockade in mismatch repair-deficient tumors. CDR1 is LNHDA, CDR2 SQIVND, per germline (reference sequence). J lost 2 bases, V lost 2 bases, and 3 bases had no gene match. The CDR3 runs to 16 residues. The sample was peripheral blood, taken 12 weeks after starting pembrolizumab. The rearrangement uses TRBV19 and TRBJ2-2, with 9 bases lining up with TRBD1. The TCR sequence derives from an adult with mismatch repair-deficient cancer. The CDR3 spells CASSIPTGGNTGELFF. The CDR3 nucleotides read TGTGCCAGTAGTATACCTACAGGGGGCAACACCGGGGAGCTGTTTTTT.